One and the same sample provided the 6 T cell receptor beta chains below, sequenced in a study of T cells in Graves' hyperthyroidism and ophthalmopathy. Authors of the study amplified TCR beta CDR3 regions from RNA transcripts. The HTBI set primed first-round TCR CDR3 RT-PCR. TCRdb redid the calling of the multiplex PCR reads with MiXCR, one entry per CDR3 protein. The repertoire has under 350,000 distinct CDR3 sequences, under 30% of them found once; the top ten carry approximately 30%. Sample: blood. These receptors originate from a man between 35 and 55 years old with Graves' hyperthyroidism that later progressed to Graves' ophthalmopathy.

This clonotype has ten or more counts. In nucleotides, the CDR3 is TGTGCCAGCAGCTTCGCGCTAGCGGGAGCGGGCACCGGGGAGCTGTTTTTT. Residues: CASSFALAGAGTGELFF. This chain joins TRBV7-2 and TRBJ2-2, with 10 nucleotides matching TRBD2. Germline-derived CDR1 and CDR2 are SGHTA and FQGNSA. This CDR3 has 17 residues. Trimming took 3 bases from V and 4 from J; bases not matched to a gene: 8.

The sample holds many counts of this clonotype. The CDR3 nucleotides read TGTGCCAGCAGGGAAGGAGGGACCCAGTACTTC. It encodes CASREGGTQYF. The V call is TRBV12-3 or TRBV12-4, the J call TRBJ2-5, with D tentatively TRBD2 (5 bases). The CDR3 loop spans 11 amino acids. V was shortened by 6 bases and J by 7 bases, with 9 bases between the two germline ends.

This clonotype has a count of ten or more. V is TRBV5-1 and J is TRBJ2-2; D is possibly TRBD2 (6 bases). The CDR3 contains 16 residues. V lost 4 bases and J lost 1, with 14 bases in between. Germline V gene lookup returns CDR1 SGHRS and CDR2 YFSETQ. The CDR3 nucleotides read TGCGCCAGCAGCCGGGGGACCGCCAAGAACACCGGGGAGCTGTTTTTT. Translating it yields CASSRGTAKNTGELFF.

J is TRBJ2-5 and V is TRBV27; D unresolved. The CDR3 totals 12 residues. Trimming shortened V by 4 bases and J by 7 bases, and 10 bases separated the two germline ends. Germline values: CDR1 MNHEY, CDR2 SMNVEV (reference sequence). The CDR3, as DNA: TGTGCCAGCAGTTCCCTGCTTGGGACCCAGTACTTC. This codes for CASSSLLGTQYF.

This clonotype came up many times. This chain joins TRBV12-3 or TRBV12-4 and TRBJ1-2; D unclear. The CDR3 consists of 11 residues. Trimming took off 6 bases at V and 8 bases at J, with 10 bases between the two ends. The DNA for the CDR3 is TGTGCCAGCAGCCGGGAGGGCGGCTACACCTTC. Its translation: CASSREGGYTF.

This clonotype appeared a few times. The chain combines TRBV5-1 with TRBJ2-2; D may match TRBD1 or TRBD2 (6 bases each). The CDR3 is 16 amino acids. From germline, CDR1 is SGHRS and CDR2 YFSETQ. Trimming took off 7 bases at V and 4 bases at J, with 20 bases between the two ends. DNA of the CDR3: TGCGCCAGCGGAGGGACATCCGATCGAGCCACCGGGGAGCTGTTTTTT. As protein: CASGGTSDRATGELFF.